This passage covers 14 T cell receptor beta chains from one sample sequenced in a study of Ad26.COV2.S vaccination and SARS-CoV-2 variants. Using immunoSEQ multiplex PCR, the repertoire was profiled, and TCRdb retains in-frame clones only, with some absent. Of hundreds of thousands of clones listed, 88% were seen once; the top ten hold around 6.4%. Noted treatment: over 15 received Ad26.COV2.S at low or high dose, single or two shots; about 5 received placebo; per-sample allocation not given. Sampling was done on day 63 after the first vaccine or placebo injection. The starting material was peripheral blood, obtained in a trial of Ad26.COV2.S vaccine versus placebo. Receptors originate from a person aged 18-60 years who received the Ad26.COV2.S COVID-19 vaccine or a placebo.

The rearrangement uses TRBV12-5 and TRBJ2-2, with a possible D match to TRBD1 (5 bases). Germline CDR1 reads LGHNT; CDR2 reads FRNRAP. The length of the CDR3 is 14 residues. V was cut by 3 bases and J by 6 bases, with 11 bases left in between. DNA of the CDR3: TGTGCTAGTGGTTTTCTCAGGGTACCCGGGGAGCTGTTTTTT. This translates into CASGFLRVPGELFF.

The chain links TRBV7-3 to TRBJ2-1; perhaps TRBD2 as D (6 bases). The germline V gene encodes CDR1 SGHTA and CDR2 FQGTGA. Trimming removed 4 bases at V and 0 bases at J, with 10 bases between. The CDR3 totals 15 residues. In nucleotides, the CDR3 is TGTGCCAGCAGCTCGGCCGGGAGCTCCTACAATGAGCAGTTCTTC. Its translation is CASSSAGSSYNEQFF.

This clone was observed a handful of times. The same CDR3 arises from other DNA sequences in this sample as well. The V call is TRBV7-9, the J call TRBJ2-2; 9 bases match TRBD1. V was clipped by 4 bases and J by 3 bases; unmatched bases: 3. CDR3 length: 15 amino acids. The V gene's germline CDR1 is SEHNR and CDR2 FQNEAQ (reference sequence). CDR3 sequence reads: CASSSGQGYTGELFF. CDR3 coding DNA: TGTGCCAGCAGCTCCGGACAGGGGTACACCGGGGAGCTGTTTTTT.

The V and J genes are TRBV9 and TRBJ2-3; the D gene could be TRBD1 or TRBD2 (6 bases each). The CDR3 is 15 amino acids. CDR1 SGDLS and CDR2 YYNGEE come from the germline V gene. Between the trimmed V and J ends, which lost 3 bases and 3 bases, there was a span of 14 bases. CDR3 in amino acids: CASSGGAQGTDTQYF. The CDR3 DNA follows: TGTGCCAGCAGCGGCGGGGCCCAGGGGACAGATACGCAGTATTTT.

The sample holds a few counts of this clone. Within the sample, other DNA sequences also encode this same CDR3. CDR3 bases: TGCGCCAGCAGCTTGGATGGGGGAAATCAGCCCCAGCATTTT. This codes for CASSLDGGNQPQHF. V and J are TRBV5-1 and TRBJ1-5; perhaps TRBD1 as D (5 bases). The V end was cut by 0 bases, the J end by 4 bases, with 8 bases between. This CDR3 comprises 14 residues. CDR1 and CDR2 from the germline V gene are SGHRS and YFSETQ.

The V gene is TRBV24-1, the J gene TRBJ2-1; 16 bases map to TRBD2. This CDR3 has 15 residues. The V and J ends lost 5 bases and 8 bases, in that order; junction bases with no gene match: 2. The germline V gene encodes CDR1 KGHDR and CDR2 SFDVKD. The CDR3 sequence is CATSAGLAGGYEQFF. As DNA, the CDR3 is TGTGCCACCAGTGCGGGACTAGCGGGAGGGTATGAGCAGTTCTTC.

The CDR3 coding sequence is TGTGCCATCAGTGAAGACAGTGTACGGAGGGAGCTGTTTTTT. Translation: CAISEDSVRRELFF. V and J are TRBV10-3 and TRBJ2-2, with D maybe TRBD1 (5 bases). Germline lookup yields CDR1 ENHRY and CDR2 SYGVKD. Trimming stripped 3 bases from V and 9 bases from J, with 14 bases between. The CDR3 sequence is 14 residues long.

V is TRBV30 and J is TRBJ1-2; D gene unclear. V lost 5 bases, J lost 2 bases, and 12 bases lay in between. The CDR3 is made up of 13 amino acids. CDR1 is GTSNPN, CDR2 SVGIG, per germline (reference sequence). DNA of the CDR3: TGTGCCTGGGGGGAGAGAATCAACTATGGCTACACCTTC. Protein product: CAWGERINYGYTF.

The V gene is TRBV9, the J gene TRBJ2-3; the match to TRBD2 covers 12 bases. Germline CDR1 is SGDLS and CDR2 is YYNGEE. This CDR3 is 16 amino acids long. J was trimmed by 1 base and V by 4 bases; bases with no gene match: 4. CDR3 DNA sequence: TGTGCCAGCAGCTTTCGACTAGCGGGAGGCACAGATACGCAGTATTTT. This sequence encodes CASSFRLAGGTDTQYF.

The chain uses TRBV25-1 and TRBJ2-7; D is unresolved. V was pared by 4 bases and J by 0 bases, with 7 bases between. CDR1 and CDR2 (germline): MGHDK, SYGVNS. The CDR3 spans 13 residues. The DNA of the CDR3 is TGTGCCAGCAGTGGGCAGAACTCCTACGAGCAGTACTTC. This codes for CASSGQNSYEQYF.

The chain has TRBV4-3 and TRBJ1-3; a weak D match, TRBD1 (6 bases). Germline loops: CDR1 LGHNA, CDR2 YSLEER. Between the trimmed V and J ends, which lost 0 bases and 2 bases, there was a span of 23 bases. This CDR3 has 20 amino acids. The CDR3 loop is CASSQDIRRGHPGPGNTIYF. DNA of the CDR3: TGCGCCAGCAGCCAAGATATACGGCGGGGGCACCCCGGCCCTGGAAACACCATATATTTT.

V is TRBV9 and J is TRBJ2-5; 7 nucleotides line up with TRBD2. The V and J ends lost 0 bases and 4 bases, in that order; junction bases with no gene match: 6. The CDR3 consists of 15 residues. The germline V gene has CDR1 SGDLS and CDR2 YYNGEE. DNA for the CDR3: TGTGCCAGCAGCGTAGGGCTAGCGGACGCAGAGACCCAGTACTTC. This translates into CASSVGLADAETQYF.

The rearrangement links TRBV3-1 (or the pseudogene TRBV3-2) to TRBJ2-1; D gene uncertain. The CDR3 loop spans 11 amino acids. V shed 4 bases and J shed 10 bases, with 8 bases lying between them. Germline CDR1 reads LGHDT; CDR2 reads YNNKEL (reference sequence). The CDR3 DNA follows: TGTGCCAGCAGCCTTTACGACGAGCAGTTCTTC. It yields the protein CASSLYDEQFF.

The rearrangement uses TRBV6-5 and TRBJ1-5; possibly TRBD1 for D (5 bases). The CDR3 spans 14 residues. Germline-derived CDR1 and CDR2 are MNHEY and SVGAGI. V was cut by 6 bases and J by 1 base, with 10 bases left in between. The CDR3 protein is CASRADTSNQPQHF. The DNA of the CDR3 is TGTGCCAGCAGAGCGGACACGAGCAATCAGCCCCAGCATTTT.